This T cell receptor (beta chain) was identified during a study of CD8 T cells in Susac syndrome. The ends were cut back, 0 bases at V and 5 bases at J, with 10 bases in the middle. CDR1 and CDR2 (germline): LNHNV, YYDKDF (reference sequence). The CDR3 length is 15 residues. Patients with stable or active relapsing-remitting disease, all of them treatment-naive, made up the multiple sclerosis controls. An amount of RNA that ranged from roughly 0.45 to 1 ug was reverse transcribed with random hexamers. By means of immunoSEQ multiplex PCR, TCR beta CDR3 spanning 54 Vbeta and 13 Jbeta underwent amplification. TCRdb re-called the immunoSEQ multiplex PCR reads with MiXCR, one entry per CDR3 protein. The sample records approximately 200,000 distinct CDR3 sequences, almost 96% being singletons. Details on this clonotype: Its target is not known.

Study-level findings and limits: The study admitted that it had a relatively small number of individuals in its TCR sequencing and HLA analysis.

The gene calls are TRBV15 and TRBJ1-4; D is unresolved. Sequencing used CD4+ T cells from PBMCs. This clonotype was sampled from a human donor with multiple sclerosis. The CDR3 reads CATSRDGRTNEKLFF. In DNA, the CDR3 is TGTGCCACCAGCAGAGACGGCAGGACCAATGAAAAACTGTTTTTT.